This T cell receptor beta chain derives from a study of post-analysis software for immune sequencing data (dated by TCRdb to the mid-2010s). Broadly, across the study: Relapsing-remitting, secondary progressive and progressive-relapsing multiple sclerosis were recorded as disease courses, and subtype annotation was lacking for some patients. A subset of samples was prepared in parallel using single-end sample barcoding, then pooled and co-amplified after Illumina adapter ligation. The patient repertoires were compared against 11 previously published healthy control repertoires obtained from donors aged roughly 6 to 28 years.

To demonstrate the VDJtools post-analysis software, the study profiled TCR beta repertoires from the peripheral blood of approximately twelve young patients with multiple sclerosis. The multiple sclerosis patients were children and adolescents ranging in age from about 6 to 17 years. The study at large found these results: Direct clustering with F measure showed strong co-clustering of samples prepared in the same batch, prompting a batch-effect correction. The multiple sclerosis patient group was slightly younger than the control group. A handful of TRBV segments, including TRBV5-6, TRBV5-1 and TRBV20-1, were significantly more frequent in patients than controls. Multiple sclerosis patients had significantly lower normalized Chao1 diversity than controls, a result that suggests substantial peripheral T-cell clonal expansion.

In regard to this clonotype: This receptor's antigen is unknown. Per-nucleotide qualities are absent, and no much larger clonotype sits a single base away.

As encoded in the germline V gene, CDR1 is SQVTM while CDR2 is ANQGSEA. At the junction V is shortened by 0 bases and J by 2 bases, with 7 bases in between. The CDR3 holds 13 amino acids from the cysteine to the phenylalanine. The read is trimmed to its CDR3 DNA, 39 bases read in frame from base 1. Library preparation used PCR. The reads were generated on an Illumina HiSeq 2500. Unique molecular identifiers were incorporated into TCR beta cDNA libraries to reduce PCR and sequencing biases. Every 1 to 10 million input T cells yielded approximately 500,000 cDNA molecules, meaning each molecule approximated one T cell. The same protocol used for the earlier healthy control dataset was applied to prepare and sequence the patient libraries. Samples belonging to the same batch were prepared together, multiplexed and sequenced on a shared HiSeq lane. Regarding the original processing steps: Raw barcoded reads were processed with MIGEC, and single-read molecular identifier groups were discarded before consensus assembly and CDR3 extraction. VDJtools was used for post-analysis of the clonotype tables, with diversity normalized by down-sampling every dataset to the smallest sample size. To correct batch-related cross-sample contamination, repertoire overlap clustering matched CDR3 amino acid sequences but not nucleotide sequences. Starting from the raw public reads, TCRdb applied fastp trimming at Q25, assembled clones with MiXCR and retained in-frame beta chains. Rows are unified per CDR3 protein, each entry keeping the most common DNA and genes. These V and J calls rely on TCRdb rather than the paper's analysis. The table for this sample lists about 820,000 distinct CDR3 sequences; 53% of them were counted only once. The ten largest make up over 4% of the sample.

The sequence derives from a girl between 5 and 17 years old with multiple sclerosis. The sequenced sample consisted of blood. Recombination joined TRBV29-1 with TRBJ2-5, with a tentative D gene TRBD1 over 5 matching bases. The DNA sequence is TGCAGCGTTGAAGATGACAGACAAGAGACCCAGTACTTC. Its protein is CSVEDDRQETQYF.